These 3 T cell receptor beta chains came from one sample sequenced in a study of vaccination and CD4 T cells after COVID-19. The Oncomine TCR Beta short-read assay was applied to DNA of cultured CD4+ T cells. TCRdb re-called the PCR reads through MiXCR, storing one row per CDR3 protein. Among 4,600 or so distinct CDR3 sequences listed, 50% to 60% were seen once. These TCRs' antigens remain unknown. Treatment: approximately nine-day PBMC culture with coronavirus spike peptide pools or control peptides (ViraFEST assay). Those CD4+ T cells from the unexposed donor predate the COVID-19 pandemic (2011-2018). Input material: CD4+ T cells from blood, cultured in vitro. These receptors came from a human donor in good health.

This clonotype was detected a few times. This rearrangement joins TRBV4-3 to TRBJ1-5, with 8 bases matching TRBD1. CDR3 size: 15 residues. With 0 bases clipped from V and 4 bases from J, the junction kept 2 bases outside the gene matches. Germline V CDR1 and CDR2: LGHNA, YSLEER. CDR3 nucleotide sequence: TGCGCCAGCAGCCAAGACACAGGGGGTAATCAGCCCCAGCATTTT. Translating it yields CASSQDTGGNQPQHF.

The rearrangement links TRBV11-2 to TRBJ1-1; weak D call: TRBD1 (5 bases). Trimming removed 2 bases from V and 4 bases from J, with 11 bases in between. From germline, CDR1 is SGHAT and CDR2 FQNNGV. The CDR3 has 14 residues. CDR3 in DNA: TGTGCCAGCAGCTTAAAGGGGAAGGGCACTGAAGCTTTCTTT. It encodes CASSLKGKGTEAFF.

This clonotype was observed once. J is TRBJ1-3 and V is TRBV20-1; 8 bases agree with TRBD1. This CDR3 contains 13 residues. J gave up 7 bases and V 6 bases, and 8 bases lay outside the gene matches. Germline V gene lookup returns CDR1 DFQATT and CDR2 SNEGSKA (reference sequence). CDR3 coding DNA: TGCAGTGCACAACCGGGACAGGCTAACACCATATATTTT. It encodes CSAQPGQANTIYF.